The T cell receptor beta chain under discussion was sequenced for a study of Ad26.COV2.S vaccination and SARS-CoV-2 variants. The overall study: Intramuscularly, Ad26.COV2.S was given either once or twice, 56 days apart. Whole-study results and caveats: Overall T cell responses may have been underestimated by the analyses of TCR breadth and depth.

Sequencing was performed with immunoSEQ multiplex PCR; in TCRdb, only in-frame clones are kept and a portion is missing. This sample has about 680,000 clones, with roughly nine tenths found just once. To note about this clone: Its antigen is undetermined.

Treatment reported: around 19 received Ad26.COV2.S at low or high dose, single or two shots; about 5 received placebo; per-sample allocation not given. The investigators took samples on day 63 after the first vaccine or placebo injection. From germline, CDR1 is LGHDT and CDR2 YNNKEL (reference sequence). The CDR3 is 13 residues long. The V and J ends lost 4 bases and 4 bases respectively, with 10 bases between them. This specimen consisted of peripheral blood, obtained in a trial of Ad26.COV2.S vaccine versus placebo. This TCR was sampled from a person between 18 and 59 years old who received the Ad26.COV2.S COVID-19 vaccine or a placebo. J is TRBJ2-5 and V is TRBV3-1 (or the pseudogene TRBV3-2); the D call may be TRBD1 or TRBD2 (6 bases each). CDR3 in amino acids: CASSPGGGETQYF. Here the CDR3 DNA reads TGTGCCAGCAGCCCCGGAGGGGGAGAGACCCAGTACTTC.